This TCR beta chain was sequenced in a study of patients and donors after allogeneic stem cell transplantation. A single record per CDR3 protein comes from TCRdb applying MiXCR to the RT-PCR reads. The sample has approximately 90,000 distinct CDR3 sequences, roughly 4.9% seen once. The CDR3 spans 14 residues. V lost 4 bases to trimming and J lost 4 bases, with 13 bases between them. The germline V gene has CDR1 LNHDA and CDR2 SQIVND (reference sequence). The clonotype was recovered from a human donor who was either an allogeneic HSCT recipient or a stem cell or donor lymphocyte infusion donor (not recorded which). It is not recorded whose cells these are; they may come from a transplant donor. The sequenced sample consisted of blood, either unsorted or a sorted T cell fraction (not recorded which). V and J are TRBV19 and TRBJ1-2, with D uncertain. The CDR3 spells CASSTETRVYGYTF. The CDR3 coding sequence is TGTGCCAGTAGTACCGAGACCCGAGTCTATGGCTACACCTTC.